The clone carrying this T cell receptor (beta chain) came up a few times. V was shortened by 5 bases and J by 1 base, with 18 bases between the two germline ends. Germline V gene lookup returns CDR1 SGHVS and CDR2 FQNEAQ. CDR3 size: 17 residues. Treatment given: oral pan-JAK inhibitor, 5-10 mg twice daily. The data are from a study of CD8+ T cells in alopecia areata. Sequencing templates came from extracted RNA that was reverse transcribed into cDNA. Profiling relied on immunoSEQ multiplex PCR, and the TCRdb table lists in-frame clones only, not all of them. The sample has 150,000 to 250,000 clones, 60% to 70% seen once; the top ten hold over 3%.

The clonotype originates from a human donor with alopecia areata. This chain joins TRBV7-8 and TRBJ1-5, with a tentative D call TRBD1 (6 bases). Source: CD4+ T cells sorted from blood, taken at week 4, from a patient treated with tofacitinib. The CDR3 spells CASSPTLAGASNQPQHF. Written as DNA, the CDR3 is TGTGCCAGCAGCCCGACTCTGGCGGGGGCGAGCAATCAGCCCCAGCATTTT.